This TCR beta chain was recovered during a study of shared clonotypes between healthy human individuals. Assay execution took place at the deep level. Sequencing used immunoSEQ multiplex PCR; TCRdb keeps in-frame clones, though not all of them. Of approximately 2.5 million clones listed, 93% are singletons. Trimming took 1 base from V and 4 from J, leaving 14 bases between them. The CDR3 covers 17 residues. Germline loops: CDR1 MNHEY, CDR2 SMNVEV (reference sequence). The TCR sequence derives from a man aged 18 to 35 in good health. Some clones in this sample may be carry-over from other donors' samples. The chain joins TRBV27 to TRBJ2-6, with TRBD1 as a possible D gene (6 bases). Sequencing was performed on naive CD4+ T cells from PBMCs. Subset here: CD45RA+ positively selected. CDR3 in amino acids: CASSLYSGAAGANVLTF. As DNA, the CDR3 is TGTGCCAGCAGTTTATATTCAGGGGCGGCCGGGGCCAACGTCCTGACTTTC. Full variable domain (outside the CDR3, taken from reference TRBV27 and TRBJ2-6): EAQVTQNPRYLITVTGKKLTVTCSQNMNHEYMSWYRQDPGLGLRQIYYSMNVEVTDKGDVPEGYKVSRKEKRNFPLILESPSPNQTSLYFCASSLYSGAAGANVLTFGAGSRLTVL.